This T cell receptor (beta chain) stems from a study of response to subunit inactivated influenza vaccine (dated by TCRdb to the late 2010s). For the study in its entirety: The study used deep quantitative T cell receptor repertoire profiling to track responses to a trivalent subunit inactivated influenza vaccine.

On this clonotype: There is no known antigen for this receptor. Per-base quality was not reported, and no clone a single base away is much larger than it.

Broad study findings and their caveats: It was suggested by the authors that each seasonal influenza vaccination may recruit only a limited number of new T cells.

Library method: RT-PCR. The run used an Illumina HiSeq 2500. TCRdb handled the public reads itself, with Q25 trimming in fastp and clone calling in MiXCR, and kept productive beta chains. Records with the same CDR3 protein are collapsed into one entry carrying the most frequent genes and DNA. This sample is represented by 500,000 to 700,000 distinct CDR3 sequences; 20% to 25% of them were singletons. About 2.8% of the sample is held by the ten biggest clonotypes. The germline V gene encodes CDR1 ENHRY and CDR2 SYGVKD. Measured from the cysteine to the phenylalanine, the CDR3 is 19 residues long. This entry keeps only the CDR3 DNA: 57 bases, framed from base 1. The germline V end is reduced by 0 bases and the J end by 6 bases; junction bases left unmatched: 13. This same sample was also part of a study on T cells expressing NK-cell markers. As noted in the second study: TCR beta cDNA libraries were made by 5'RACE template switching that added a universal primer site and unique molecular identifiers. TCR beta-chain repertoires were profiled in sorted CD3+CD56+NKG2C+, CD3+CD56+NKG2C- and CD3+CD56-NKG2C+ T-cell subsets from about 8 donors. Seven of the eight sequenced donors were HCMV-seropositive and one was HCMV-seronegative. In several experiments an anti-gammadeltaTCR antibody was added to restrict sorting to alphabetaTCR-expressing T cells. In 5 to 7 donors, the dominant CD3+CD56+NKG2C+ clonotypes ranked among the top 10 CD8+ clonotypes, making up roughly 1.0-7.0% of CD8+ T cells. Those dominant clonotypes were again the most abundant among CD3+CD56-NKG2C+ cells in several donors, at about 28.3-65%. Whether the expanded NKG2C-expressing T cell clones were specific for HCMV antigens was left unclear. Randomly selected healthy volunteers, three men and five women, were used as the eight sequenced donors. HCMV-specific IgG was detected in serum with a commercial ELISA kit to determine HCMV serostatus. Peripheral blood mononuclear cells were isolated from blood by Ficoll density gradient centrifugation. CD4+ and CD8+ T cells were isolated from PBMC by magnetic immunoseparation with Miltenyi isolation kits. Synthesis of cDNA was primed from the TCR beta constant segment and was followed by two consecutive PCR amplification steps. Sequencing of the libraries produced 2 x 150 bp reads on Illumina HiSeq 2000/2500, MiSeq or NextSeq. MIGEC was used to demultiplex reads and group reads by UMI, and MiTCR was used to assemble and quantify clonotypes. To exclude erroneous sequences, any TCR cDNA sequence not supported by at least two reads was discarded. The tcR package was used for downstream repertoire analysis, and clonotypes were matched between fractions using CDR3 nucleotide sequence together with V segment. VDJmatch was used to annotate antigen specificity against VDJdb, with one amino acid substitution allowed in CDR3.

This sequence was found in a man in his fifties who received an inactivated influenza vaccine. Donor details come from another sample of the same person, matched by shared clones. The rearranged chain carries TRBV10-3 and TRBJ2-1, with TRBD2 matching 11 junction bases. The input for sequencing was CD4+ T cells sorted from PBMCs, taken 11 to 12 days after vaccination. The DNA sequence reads TGTGCCATCAGTGAGTCGAGGGGGGCCACTAGCGGGAGTCGCAATGAGCAGTTCTTC. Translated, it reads CAISESRGATSGSRNEQFF.